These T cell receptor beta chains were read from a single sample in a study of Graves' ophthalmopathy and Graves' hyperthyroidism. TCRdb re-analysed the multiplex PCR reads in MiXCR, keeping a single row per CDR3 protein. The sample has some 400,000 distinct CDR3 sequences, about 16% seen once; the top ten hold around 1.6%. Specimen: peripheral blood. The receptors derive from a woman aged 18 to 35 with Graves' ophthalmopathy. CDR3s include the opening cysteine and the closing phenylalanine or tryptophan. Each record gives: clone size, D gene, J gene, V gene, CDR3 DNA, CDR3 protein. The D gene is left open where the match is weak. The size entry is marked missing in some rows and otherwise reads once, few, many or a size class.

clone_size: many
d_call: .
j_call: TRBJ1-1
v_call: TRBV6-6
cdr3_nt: TGTGCCAGCAAAATGCGTTTGAACACTGAAGCTTTCTTT
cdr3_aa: CASKMRLNTEAFF

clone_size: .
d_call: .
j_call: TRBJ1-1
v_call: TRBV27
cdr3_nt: TGTGCCAGCAGTTTAATAGACACTGAAGCTTTCTTT
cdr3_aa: CASSLIDTEAFF

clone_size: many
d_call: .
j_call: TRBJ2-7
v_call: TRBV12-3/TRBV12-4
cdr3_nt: TGTGCCAGCAGTTCTTTCGGCGGGGCCTACGAGCAGTACTTC
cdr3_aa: CASSSFGGAYEQYF

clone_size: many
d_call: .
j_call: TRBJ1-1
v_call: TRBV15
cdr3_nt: TGTGCCACCAGCAGAGAGGGGAACACTGAAGCTTTCTTT
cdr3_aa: CATSREGNTEAFF

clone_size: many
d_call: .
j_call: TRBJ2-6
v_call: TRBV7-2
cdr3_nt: TGTGCCAGCAGGGAACAGCCCTCTGGGGCCAACGTCCTGACTTTC
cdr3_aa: CASREQPSGANVLTF

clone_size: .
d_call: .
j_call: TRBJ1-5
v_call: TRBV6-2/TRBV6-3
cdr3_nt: TGTGCCAGCAGTTACTCGGACATCAATCAGCCCCAGCATTTT
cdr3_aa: CASSYSDINQPQHF

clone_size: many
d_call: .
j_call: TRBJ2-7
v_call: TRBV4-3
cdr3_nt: TGCGCCAGCAGCCATAGTGCATTCTACGAGCAGTACTTC
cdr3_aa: CASSHSAFYEQYF

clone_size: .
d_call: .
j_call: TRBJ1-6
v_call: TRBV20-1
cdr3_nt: TGCAGTGTGGAGGCGGGCCCCAATTCACCCCTCCACTTT
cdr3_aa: CSVEAGPNSPLHF

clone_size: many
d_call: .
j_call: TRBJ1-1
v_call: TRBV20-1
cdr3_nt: TGCAGTGCTAGAGGTGGGGGTTGGACTGAAGCTTTCTTT
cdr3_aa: CSARGGGWTEAFF

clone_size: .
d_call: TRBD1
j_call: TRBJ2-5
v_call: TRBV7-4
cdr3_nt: TGTGCCAGCAGTTCCCTAGGACAGGGACAAGAGACCCAGTACTTC
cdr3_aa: CASSSLGQGQETQYF

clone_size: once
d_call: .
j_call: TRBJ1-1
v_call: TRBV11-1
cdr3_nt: TGTGCCAGCAGCTTACTCGGGGCCCACACTGAAGCTTTCTTT
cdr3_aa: CASSLLGAHTEAFF

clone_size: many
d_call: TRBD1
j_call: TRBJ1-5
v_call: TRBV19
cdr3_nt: TGTGCCAGTAGTGACCTCCGGGACAGGGGCAACAATCAGCCCCAGCATTTT
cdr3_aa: CASSDLRDRGNNQPQHF

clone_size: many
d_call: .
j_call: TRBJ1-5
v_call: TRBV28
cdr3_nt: TGTGCCAGCATATTGAACAGGGAGGTTCAGCCCCAGCATTTT
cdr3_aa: CASILNREVQPQHF

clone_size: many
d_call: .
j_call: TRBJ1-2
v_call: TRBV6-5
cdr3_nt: TGTGCCAGCAGAGCCGCGGGGACTAACTATGGCTACACCTTC
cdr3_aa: CASRAAGTNYGYTF

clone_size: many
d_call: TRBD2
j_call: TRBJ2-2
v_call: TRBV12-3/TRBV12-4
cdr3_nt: TGTGCCAGCAGTATTGCTAGCGGGGGGAACACCGGGGAGCTGTTTTTT
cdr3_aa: CASSIASGGNTGELFF

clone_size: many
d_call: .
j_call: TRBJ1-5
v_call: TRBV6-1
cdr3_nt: TGTGCCAGCAGTGGTCGCCACAATCAGCCCCAGCATTTT
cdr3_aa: CASSGRHNQPQHF

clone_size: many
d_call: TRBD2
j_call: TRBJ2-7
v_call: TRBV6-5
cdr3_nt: TGTGCCAGCAGAGTTACTAGCGGGGCTACCTACGAGCAGTACTTC
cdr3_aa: CASRVTSGATYEQYF

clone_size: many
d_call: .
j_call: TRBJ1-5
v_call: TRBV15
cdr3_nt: TGTGCCACCAGCGAGGGAAGCAATCAGCCCCAGCATTTT
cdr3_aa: CATSEGSNQPQHF

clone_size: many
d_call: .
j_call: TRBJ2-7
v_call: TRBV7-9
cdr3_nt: TGTGCCAGCAGCCCCCCGGGAAGGGCGGGATACGAGCAGTACTTC
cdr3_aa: CASSPPGRAGYEQYF

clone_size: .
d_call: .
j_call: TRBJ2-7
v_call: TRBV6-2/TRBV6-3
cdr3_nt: TGTGCCAGCAGTTACTCGGACAGTGGAACCTACGAGCAGTACTTC
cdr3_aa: CASSYSDSGTYEQYF

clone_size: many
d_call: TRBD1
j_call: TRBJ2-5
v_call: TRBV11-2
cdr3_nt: TGTGCCAGCAGCCCTGAGCTCCGGGACAGGTTTCGCCAAGAGACCCAGTACTTC
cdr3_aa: CASSPELRDRFRQETQYF

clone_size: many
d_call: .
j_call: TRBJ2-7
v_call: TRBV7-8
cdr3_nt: TGTGCCAGCAGCTTAGAACCAGGTAGCTCCTACGAGCAGTACTTC
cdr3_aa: CASSLEPGSSYEQYF

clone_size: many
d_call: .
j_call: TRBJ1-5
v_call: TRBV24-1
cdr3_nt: TGTGCCACCAGTGATTCTGACCGGGGGCCGCCCCAGCATTTT
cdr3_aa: CATSDSDRGPPQHF

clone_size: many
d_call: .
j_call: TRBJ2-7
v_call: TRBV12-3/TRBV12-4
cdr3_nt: TGTGCCAGCAGTCCGCGTTGGCGGGACCACGAGCAGTACTTC
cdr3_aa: CASSPRWRDHEQYF

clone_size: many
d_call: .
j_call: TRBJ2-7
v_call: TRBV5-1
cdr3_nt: TGCGCCAGCAGCTTGGCAGTTTCCGCCTACGAGCAGTACTTC
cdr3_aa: CASSLAVSAYEQYF

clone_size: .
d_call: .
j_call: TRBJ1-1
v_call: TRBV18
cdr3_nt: TGTGCCAGCTCACCATCGACAGGACTTCAGACTGAAGCTTTCTTT
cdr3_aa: CASSPSTGLQTEAFF

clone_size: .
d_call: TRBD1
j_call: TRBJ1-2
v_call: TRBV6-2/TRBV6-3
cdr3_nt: TGTGCCAGCACCCAACAAGGGGGCCGCTACACCTTC
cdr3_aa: CASTQQGGRYTF

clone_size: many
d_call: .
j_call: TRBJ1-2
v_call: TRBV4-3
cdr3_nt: TGCGCCAGCAGCCAAGAGGTGGGGAATGGCTACACCTTC
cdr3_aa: CASSQEVGNGYTF

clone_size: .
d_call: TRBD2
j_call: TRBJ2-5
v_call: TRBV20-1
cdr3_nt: TGCAGTGCTAGATGGAGGGGAGGGCAAGAGACCCAGTACTTC
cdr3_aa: CSARWRGGQETQYF

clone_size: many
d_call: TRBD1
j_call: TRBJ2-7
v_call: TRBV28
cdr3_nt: TGTGCCAGCAGTCCCCGACAGGGCCCCAACGAGCAGTACTTC
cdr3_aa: CASSPRQGPNEQYF

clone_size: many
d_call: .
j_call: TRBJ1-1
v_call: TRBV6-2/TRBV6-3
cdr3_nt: TGTGCCAGCAAACGGGCTGGGACATTACATGAAGCTTTCTTT
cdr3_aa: CASKRAGTLHEAFF

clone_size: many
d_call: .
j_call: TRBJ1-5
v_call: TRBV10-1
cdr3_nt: TGCGCCAGCAGTGCGGGGGTCAATACGGCCCAGCATTTT
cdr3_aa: CASSAGVNTAQHF

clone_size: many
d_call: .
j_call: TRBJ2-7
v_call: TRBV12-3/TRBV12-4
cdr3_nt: TGTGCCAGCACCCCACCCGGGAGAGTCCACGAGCAGTACTTC
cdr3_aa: CASTPPGRVHEQYF

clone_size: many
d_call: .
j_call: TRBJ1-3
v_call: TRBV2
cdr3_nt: TGTGCCAGCAGTCCAATTGGGAGACTGCACTCTGGAAACACCATATATTTT
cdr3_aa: CASSPIGRLHSGNTIYF

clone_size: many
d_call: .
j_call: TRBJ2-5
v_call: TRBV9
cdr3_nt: TGTGCCAGCAGCGTAGGAGGTTTGGACCAAGAGACCCAGTACTTC
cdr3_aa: CASSVGGLDQETQYF

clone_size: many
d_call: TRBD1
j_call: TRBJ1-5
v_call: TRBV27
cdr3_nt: TGTGCCAGCAGCCCTACAGGGGTTCTCGATCAGCCCCAGCATTTT
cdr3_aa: CASSPTGVLDQPQHF

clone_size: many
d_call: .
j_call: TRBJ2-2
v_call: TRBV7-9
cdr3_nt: TGTGCCAGCAGCTTACATAAGAACACCGGGGAGCTGTTTTTT
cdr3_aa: CASSLHKNTGELFF

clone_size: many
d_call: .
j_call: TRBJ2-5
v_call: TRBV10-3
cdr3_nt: TGTGCCATCAGCCCGGGGCCATGGTGGGAGACCCAGTACTTC
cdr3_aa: CAISPGPWWETQYF

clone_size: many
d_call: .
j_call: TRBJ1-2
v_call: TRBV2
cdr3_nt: TGTGCCAGCAGTGAAAACACCCTGAGGTTC
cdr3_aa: CASSENTLRF

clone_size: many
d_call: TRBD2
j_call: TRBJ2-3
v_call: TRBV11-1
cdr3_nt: TGTGCCAGCAGCGCCTGGACTAGCGGAGCCCCCGATACGCAGTATTTT
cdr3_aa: CASSAWTSGAPDTQYF

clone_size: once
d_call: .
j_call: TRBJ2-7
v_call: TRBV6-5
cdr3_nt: TGTGCCAGCAGTTATAGTCCGCCCGAGGTGCTCTCCTACGAGCAGTACTTC
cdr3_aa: CASSYSPPEVLSYEQYF

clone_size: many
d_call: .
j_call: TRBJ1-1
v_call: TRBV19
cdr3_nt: TGTGCCAGTAGTACCCGAGAACGTGCCGGGATGAACACTGAAGCTTTCTTT
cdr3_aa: CASSTRERAGMNTEAFF

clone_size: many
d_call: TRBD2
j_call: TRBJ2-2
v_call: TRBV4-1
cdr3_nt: TGCGCCAGCAGCCAAGAAGCTAGCGGGGGGATCGGGGAGCTGTTTTTT
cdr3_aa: CASSQEASGGIGELFF

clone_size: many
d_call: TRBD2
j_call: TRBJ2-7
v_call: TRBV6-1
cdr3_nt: TGTGCCAGCAGGACTAGCGGGAGCTCGGGTTACGAGCAGTACTTC
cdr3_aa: CASRTSGSSGYEQYF

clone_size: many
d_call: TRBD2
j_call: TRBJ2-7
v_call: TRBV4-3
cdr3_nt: TGCACCAGCAGCCAAGCCGAAGGGACTAGCGGATTTTACGAGCAGTACTTC
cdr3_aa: CTSSQAEGTSGFYEQYF

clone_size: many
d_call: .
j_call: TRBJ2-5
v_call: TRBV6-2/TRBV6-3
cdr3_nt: TGTGCCAGCATAGGGCAAGAGACCCAGTACTTC
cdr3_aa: CASIGQETQYF

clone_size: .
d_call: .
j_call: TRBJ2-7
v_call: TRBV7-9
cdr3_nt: TGTGCCAGCAGCTTAGTTGGCTCGATCTACGAGCAGTACTTC
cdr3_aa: CASSLVGSIYEQYF

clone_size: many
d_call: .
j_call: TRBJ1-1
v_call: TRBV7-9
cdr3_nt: TGTGCCAGCAGCTTAGACGGGGCAGGTCCCGACGAAGCTTTCTTT
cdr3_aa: CASSLDGAGPDEAFF

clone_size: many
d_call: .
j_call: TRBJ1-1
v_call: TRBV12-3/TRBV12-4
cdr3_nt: TGTGCCAGCAGTTTTGTACTCAGGGCCTACACTGAAGCTTTCTTT
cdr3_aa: CASSFVLRAYTEAFF

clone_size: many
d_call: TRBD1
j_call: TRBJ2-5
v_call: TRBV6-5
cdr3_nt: TGTGCCAGCAGTTTCGGGACAGTACAAGAGACCCAGTACTTC
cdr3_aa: CASSFGTVQETQYF

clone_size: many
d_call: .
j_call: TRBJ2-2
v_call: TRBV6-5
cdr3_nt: TGTGCCAGCAGTACCCTGAGTAAGAGGAGCAGGACGAACACCGGGGAGCTGTTTTTT
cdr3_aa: CASSTLSKRSRTNTGELFF

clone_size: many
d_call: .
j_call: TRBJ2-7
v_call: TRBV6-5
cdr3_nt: TGTGCCAGCATCGGGGACTCCTCTAATCGGTACTTC
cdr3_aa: CASIGDSSNRYF

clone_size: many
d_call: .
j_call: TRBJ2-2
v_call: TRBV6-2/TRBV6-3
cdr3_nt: TGTGCCAGCAGTTACCCCGGGATTTACACCGGGGAGCTGTTTTTT
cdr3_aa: CASSYPGIYTGELFF

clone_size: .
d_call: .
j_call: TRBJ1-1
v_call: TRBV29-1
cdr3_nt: TGCAGCGGAGTCGACACTGAAGCTTTCTTT
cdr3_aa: CSGVDTEAFF

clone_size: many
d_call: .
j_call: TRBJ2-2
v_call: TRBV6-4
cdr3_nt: TGTGCCAGCAGGTCCGGGGCGGGATCTTCGAACACCGGGGAGCTGTTTTTT
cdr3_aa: CASRSGAGSSNTGELFF